This T cell receptor beta chain was retrieved from a study of PD-1 blockade in classical Hodgkin lymphoma. The CDR3 has 15 amino acids. V was shortened by 2 bases and J by 1 base, with 12 bases between the two germline ends. Germline assignment: CDR1 SGHRS and CDR2 YFSETQ. Time point specified: cycle 4 day 1 (C4D1), after around six weeks of nivolumab. With no exception, relapse followed autologous stem cell transplantation in all patients, and brentuximab vedotin exposure varied. Method: immunoSEQ multiplex PCR; TCRdb's copy keeps in-frame clones and lacks some. Of about 20,000 clones listed, 76% are singletons.

The origin of this receptor is a human donor with classical Hodgkin lymphoma. The input for sequencing was peripheral blood mononuclear cells (PBMCs), taken before the fourth cycle of nivolumab. V usage is TRBV5-1 and J usage is TRBJ2-5, with D possibly TRBD2 on 6 matching bases. This CDR3 reads CASSFSGTLQETQYF. CDR3 coding DNA: TGCGCCAGCAGCTTTAGCGGAACTCTCCAAGAGACCCAGTACTTC.